A single T cell receptor (beta chain) is shown here with its context. The data belong to a study of blood T cell repertoires in COVID-19. Method: immunoSEQ multiplex PCR; TCRdb's copy keeps in-frame clones and lacks some. Of some 170,000 clones detected, about 81% appear once; the ten largest clones hold roughly 9%. V gave up 4 bases and J gave up 6 bases, with 18 bases separating them. Per germline, CDR1 SGHVS and CDR2 FQNEAQ. This CDR3 region has 15 residues. Input material: peripheral blood. This sequence originates from a woman between 65 and 79 years old with acute or convalescent COVID-19. The rearrangement joins TRBV7-8 to TRBJ1-2; the D gene is possibly TRBD1 (6 bases). CDR3 DNA: TGTGCCAGCAGCTCCCCCCCAGGAGCAGGGGATGGCTACACCTTC. Residues: CASSSPPGAGDGYTF.